This T cell receptor beta chain was recorded in a study of blood T cell repertoires in COVID-19. About the study: Italy, Spain and the United States were the sources of the convalescent and acute COVID-19 samples. Sample material is recorded as cDNA or gDNA derived from T cells, B-cell-depleted T cells, or PBMCs.

For this clone: A junction boundary mismatches the germline segment, possibly from a read error.

Per the authors' pipeline: Amplification of reference gene primers provided the estimated nucleated cell counts. Profiling relied on immunoSEQ multiplex PCR, and the TCRdb table lists in-frame clones only, not all of them. That table furnishes V, J and clone size, whereas the DNA furnished D and trimming. The sample consists of tens of thousands of clones, 70% to 80% of them appearing once. Germline values: CDR1 MDHEN, CDR2 SYDVKM. CDR3 length equals 13 residues. The sequenced material came from peripheral blood. The sequence was obtained from a woman of 80 years or more with active or convalescent COVID-19. V and J are TRBV28 and TRBJ1-2; maybe TRBD1 (5 bases). The CDR3: CASSLLGAIGCTF. In nucleotides, the CDR3 is TGTGCCAGCAGTTTATTAGGGGCGATAGGCTGCACCTTC.